Here is one T cell receptor (beta chain) with its context. Its target antigen remains unknown. One end of the junction fails to match germline, which may point to a read error. The sample's time point, from its label and the paper: about 28 days (+/-7) after the second vaccine dose. This specimen's treatment or condition label, per the study, means: meningococcal conjugate vaccine given as trial control. Vaccinee samples were obtained from the UK trials COV001 and COV002, which included a single-blind randomized controlled phase 2/3 trial of AZD1222 (ChAdOx1 nCoV-19) in healthy adults. For TCRbeta chain sequencing, PBMC samples were collected from trial participants at day 0 and at day 28 after the second dose. The source of the sample is a study of T cell responses to AZD1222 COVID-19 vaccine (dated by TCRdb to the early 2020s). In the study overall: A total of around 240 trial participants underwent TCR sequencing, of whom more than 200 had received two doses of AZD1222 and roughly 26 had received two doses of the MenACWY control vaccine. Trial participants were enrolled by age into 18-55, 56-69 and 70-plus year subgroups, with roughly 160, 29 and 62 TCR-sequenced participants respectively.

The investigation overall reported the following: Conclusions about previously exposed vaccinees were limited because only a handful of AZD1222 recipients were SARS-CoV-2 seropositive at baseline. After two AZD1222 doses, spike-specific TCR breadth and depth were significantly higher than at day 0 and than in MenACWY recipients. Reportedly, close to half of the unique spike-specific TCRs recognized epitopes lying outside the regions that are mutated in the B.1.351 and B.1.1.7 variants. CD4 TCRs associated with the vaccine covered the entire spike protein, and the dominant responses were in regions 160-218 and 743-854. Most participants were white British and females outnumbered males, and the authors suggested that clonal diversity may have been underestimated. The 56-69-year group was small, and its depth increase did not reach significance, likely because of low power. Because no samples from the day 14 peak response were available, repertoires could be characterized only after the peak T cell response.

Looking up the germline V gene yields CDR1 SNHLY and CDR2 FYNNEI. The CDR3, cysteine through phenylalanine, is 17 amino acids long. Here the CDR3 DNA is all that survives: 51 bases in frame from base 1. The CDR3 regions of human TCRbeta chains were analyzed by immunosequencing. On the authors' methods: TCRs in the repertoires were compared against a reference library of SARS-CoV-2-specific TCRs that had been generated with the MIRA antigen-specificity platform. Breadth meant the fraction of unique TCRs that were SARS-CoV-2-associated, whereas depth meant the fraction of total T cells that were SARS-CoV-2-associated. Using the MIRA data, each spike-specific TCR was mapped to the spike region that the TCR reacts to and placed in a CD4 or CD8 class. Log10-transformed breadth and depth values were compared by one-way ANOVA with Sidak's multiple comparisons tests. What TCRdb holds here is the immuneACCESS table cut down to in-frame rearrangements. Part of the clones is not present; checked against another copy, under half of the missing clones reflect an unresolved V gene, and the others are unexplained. That table gives V, J and clone size, and the DNA gave D and trimming. For this sample there are about 40,000 clones; 88% appear just once. The ten largest clones add up to over 20% of the sample.

The sequenced sample was peripheral blood, obtained 28 days after the second dose of the MenACWY control vaccine. The sequence was collected from an adult who received the MenACWY meningococcal vaccine as a control. Recombination joined TRBV2 with TRBJ1-5; no confident D gene assignment can be made. CDR3 reads: CASSKGLPSPSSQPQHF. The DNA is as follows: TGTGCCAGCAGTAAGGGCCTGCCCTCACCTAGCAGTCAGCCCCAGCATTTT.